These 32 T cell receptor beta chains share one sample of origin, sequenced in a study of T cells after yellow fever vaccination. MiXCR, applied by TCRdb to the 5' RACE reads, yields one record per CDR3 protein. This table holds hundreds of thousands of distinct CDR3 sequences, around 20% found once. The sample in question was PBMCs, obtained before the yellow fever booster vaccination. The receptors shown here come from a man between 18 and 29 years old who received the YFV17D yellow fever vaccine.

Only a few counts were recorded for this clonotype. This chain links TRBV5-1 with TRBJ2-3; D is perhaps TRBD2 (6 bases). V gave up 0 bases and J gave up 1 base, with 12 bases separating them. CDR1 is SGHRS and CDR2 is YFSETQ in the germline V gene. There are 16 residues in the CDR3. The CDR3, as DNA: TGCGCCAGCAGCTTGGGGACGGGCGGGGGCACAGATACGCAGTATTTT. Its translation is CASSLGTGGGTDTQYF.

This clonotype was recorded many times. The chain is built from TRBV6-5 and TRBJ2-5; D gene unclear. This CDR3 has 13 amino acids. Trimming left V 2 bases short and J 5 bases short, with 9 bases between. CDR1 MNHEY and CDR2 SVGAGI come from the germline V gene. This chain's CDR3 is CASSYDTAETQYF. DNA for the CDR3: TGTGCCAGCAGTTACGATACGGCGGAGACCCAGTACTTC.

This clonotype was detected only a few times. This chain uses TRBV12-3 or TRBV12-4 with TRBJ2-1; 11 bases are a match to TRBD1. The CDR3 has 14 residues. V was pared by 5 bases and J by 13 bases, with 10 bases of the junction left unmatched. CDR3 region: CASSRLRDRGTQFF. In DNA form, the CDR3 reads TGTGCCAGCAGTCGACTCCGGGACAGGGGGACCCAGTTCTTC.

The chain has TRBV29-1 and TRBJ2-7, with 9 bases that match TRBD1. CDR1 and CDR2 (germline): SQVTM, ANQGSEA. This CDR3 contains 11 residues. V was clipped by 6 bases and J by 9 bases; unmatched bases: 6. CDR3 sequence: CSVGDRDRQYF. CDR3 in DNA: TGCAGCGTGGGGGACAGGGATCGGCAGTACTTC.

The chain employs TRBV2 and TRBJ2-4; 7 nucleotides line up with TRBD2. V lost 7 bases to trimming and J lost 6 bases; unmatched junction nucleotides: 3. Germline CDR1 is SNHLY and CDR2 is FYNNEI. There are 12 residues in the CDR3. This chain's CDR3 is CASIWEGNIQYF. CDR3 bases: TGTGCCAGCATCTGGGAGGGAAACATTCAGTACTTC.

The V and J genes are TRBV12-3 or TRBV12-4 and TRBJ2-1; 11 nucleotides agree with TRBD1. V dropped 4 bases and J dropped 10; count of bases not matched to a gene: 9. This CDR3 has 15 amino acids. The CDR3 DNA reads TGTGCCAGCAGTTCAGGGACAGGGGGAGTTGGGGAGCAGTTCTTC. It codes for CASSSGTGGVGEQFF.

This clonotype was counted only a few times. This rearrangement joins TRBV27 to TRBJ2-7; the match to TRBD2 covers 8 bases. V lost 4 bases to trimming and J lost 4 bases; unmatched junction nucleotides: 9. Germline CDR1 is MNHEY and CDR2 is SMNVEV (reference sequence). This CDR3 region has 15 residues. CDR3 sequence: CASSSSGGAKYEQYF. For the CDR3, the DNA is TGTGCCAGCAGTTCCTCGGGGGGGGCGAAATACGAGCAGTACTTC.

The chain combines TRBV4-1 with TRBJ2-3; 10 bases are a match to TRBD2. The CDR3 has 16 amino acids. After removal of 1 base from V and 2 bases from J, the junction contained 3 bases not matched to a gene. CDR1 MGHRA and CDR2 YSYEKL come from the germline V gene. The CDR3, as DNA: TGCGCCAGCAGCCAAGGAGGACTAGCGGTCACAGATACGCAGTATTTT. It encodes CASSQGGLAVTDTQYF.

This clonotype was detected once. The V call is TRBV4-1, the J call TRBJ2-3, with D perhaps matching TRBD2 (7 bases). The CDR3 is 17 residues long. Germline V gene data show CDR1 as MGHRA and CDR2 as YSYEKL. V was clipped by 2 bases and J by 4 bases, with 19 bases between them. The CDR3 region is CASSQTAGATSPDTQYF. The CDR3 bases are TGCGCCAGCAGCCAAACCGCGGGGGCCACCTCCCCAGATACGCAGTATTTT.

The rearrangement joins TRBV7-8 to TRBJ2-4, with D possibly matching TRBD2 (5 bases). Between the trimmed V and J ends, which lost 4 bases and 0 bases, there was a span of 19 bases. This CDR3 has 18 residues. Germline V CDR1 and CDR2: SGHVS, FQNEAQ. CDR3 sequence: CASSSRTQRRIAKNIQYF. DNA for the CDR3: TGTGCCAGCAGCTCACGTACGCAGAGGAGGATAGCCAAAAACATTCAGTACTTC.

CDR3 coding DNA: TGTGCCAGCAGCGCCGACTGGCGGGGCGAGCAGTACTTC. It is translated as CASSADWRGEQYF. The chain is built from TRBV7-9 and TRBJ2-7, with D possibly being TRBD2 (6 bases). The V and J ends lost 5 bases and 6 bases respectively, with 14 bases between them. Germline-derived CDR1 and CDR2 are SEHNR and FQNEAQ (reference sequence). The CDR3 length is 13 residues.

This clonotype was found a few times. The V and J genes are TRBV20-1 and TRBJ1-1, with 8 bases lining up with TRBD1. The germline gives CDR1 DFQATT, CDR2 SNEGSKA (reference sequence). The CDR3 contains 14 residues. J was trimmed by 6 bases and V by 3 bases; bases with no gene match: 9. The CDR3 coding sequence is TGCAGTGCTAGTCATACAGGGGGTGTCCCTGAAGCTTTCTTT. Protein product: CSASHTGGVPEAFF.

A few counts support this clonotype. This rearrangement joins TRBV5-6 to TRBJ1-5; D ambiguous. V lost 4 bases to trimming and J lost 0 bases, with 8 bases between them. The CDR3 sequence is 14 residues long. Germline loops: CDR1 SGHDT, CDR2 YYEEEE. The CDR3 DNA reads TGTGCCAGCAGCCTACAGTATAGCAATCAGCCCCAGCATTTT. Protein sequence: CASSLQYSNQPQHF.

The table lists this clonotype with a few counts. The chain uses TRBV5-1 and TRBJ2-2, with D unresolved. The ends were cut back, 2 bases at V and 5 bases at J, with 13 bases in the middle. CDR1 is SGHRS, CDR2 YFSETQ, per germline. The CDR3 runs 15 residues. CDR3 amino acids: CASSFSALPTGELFF. DNA for the CDR3: TGCGCCAGCAGCTTTTCGGCACTCCCGACCGGGGAGCTGTTTTTT.

This clonotype showed up just a few times. The chain uses TRBV10-2 and TRBJ2-3; D possibly corresponds to TRBD2 (7 bases). Between the trimmed V and J ends, which lost 8 bases and 5 bases, there was a span of 23 bases. Germline V CDR1 and CDR2: WSHSY, SAAADI. This CDR3 is built from 16 residues. This CDR3 reads CASSRGVGGPRDTQYF. CDR3 DNA: TGCGCCAGCTCCCGGGGGGTCGGGGGGCCGAGAGATACGCAGTATTTT.

V usage is TRBV13 and J usage is TRBJ2-1; 7 nucleotides agree with TRBD2. The germline CDR1 and CDR2 sequences are PRHDT and FYEKMQ (reference sequence). Trimming cost V 5 bases and J 6 bases; bases outside gene matches: 10. The CDR3 sequence is 15 residues long. This CDR3 is CASSPGSAGFNEQFF. The CDR3 DNA follows: TGTGCCAGCAGCCCGGGGTCAGCGGGATTCAATGAGCAGTTCTTC.

J is TRBJ2-1 and V is TRBV5-6; D possibly corresponds to TRBD2 (7 bases). This CDR3 has 15 amino acids. V was trimmed by 4 bases and J by 9 bases, leaving 20 bases between them. Looked up from germline, CDR1 is SGHDT and CDR2 is YYEEEE. The chain's CDR3 is CASSPRGAGVVEQFF. The CDR3, as DNA: TGTGCCAGCAGCCCCCGGGGGGCGGGGGTTGTTGAGCAGTTCTTC.

The rearrangement uses TRBV21-1 and TRBJ1-5. TRBV21-1 constitutes a pseudogene. The CDR3 loop spans 13 amino acids. The CDR3 bases are TGTGCCAGCAGCAAAGTAGGGAATCAGCCCCAGCATTTT. The encoded protein is CASSKVGNQPQHF.

Only a few counts were recorded for this clonotype. The chain links TRBV4-2 to TRBJ2-7; the D is unclear. Trimming removed 1 base at V and 3 bases at J, with 13 bases between. This CDR3 contains 15 residues. CDR1 and CDR2 from the germline V gene are LGHNA and YNFKEQ. Here the CDR3 DNA reads TGTGCCAGCAGCCAAGCGGATCGGCCCTTCTACGAGCAGTACTTC. Its translation: CASSQADRPFYEQYF.

This clonotype has more than one count but fewer than ten. The V gene is TRBV20-1, the J gene TRBJ2-5; the D gene could be TRBD1 or TRBD2 (5 bases each). Germline lookup yields CDR1 DFQATT and CDR2 SNEGSKA (reference sequence). Between the trimmed V and J ends, which lost 5 bases and 1 base, there was a span of 11 bases. This CDR3 is built from 13 residues. The CDR3 region is CSAHGTSQETQYF. CDR3 nucleotides: TGCAGTGCTCATGGGACGAGCCAAGAGACCCAGTACTTC.

This clonotype was seen a single time. The chain recombines TRBV4-3 with TRBJ1-2; D perhaps matches TRBD1 (5 bases). V was shortened by 0 bases and J by 7 bases, with 21 bases between the two germline ends. CDR3 length equals 17 residues. Germline V gene lookup returns CDR1 LGHNA and CDR2 YSLEER. CDR3 in DNA: TGCGCCAGCAGCCAAGATGGGGGGATCGGGAGTTGGTTTGGCTACACCTTC. This sequence encodes CASSQDGGIGSWFGYTF.

This clonotype was observed at least ten times. This chain links TRBV4-3 with TRBJ1-2, with 8 bases that match TRBD1. The CDR3 runs 15 residues. The germline gives CDR1 LGHNA, CDR2 YSLEER. The V and J ends lost 4 bases and 6 bases, in that order; junction bases with no gene match: 10. The CDR3 loop is CASSLGQGRGDGYTF. In DNA, the CDR3 is TGCGCCAGCAGCCTAGGACAGGGCCGAGGCGATGGCTACACCTTC.

V and J are TRBV2 and TRBJ2-1, with D hard to call. The CDR3 runs to 14 residues. V was pared by 6 bases and J by 0 bases, with 9 bases between. The germline CDR1 and CDR2 sequences are SNHLY and FYNNEI. CDR3 coding DNA: TGTGCCAGCAGACAAGAAAGCTCCTACAATGAGCAGTTCTTC. Translated: CASRQESSYNEQFF. The whole variable domain, filled in from reference TRBV2 and TRBJ2-1, reads EPEVTQTPSHQVTQMGQEVILRCVPISNHLYFYWYRQILGQKVEFLVSFYNNEISEKSEIFDDQFSVERPDGSNFTLKIRSTKLEDSAMYFCASRQESSYNEQFFGPGTRLTVL.

This clonotype was picked up a small number of times. This chain joins TRBV12-3 or TRBV12-4 and TRBJ2-1; tentatively, D is TRBD2 (5 bases). This CDR3 has 13 amino acids. Trimming cost V 4 bases and J 5 bases, with 9 bases left between them. The CDR3, as DNA: TGTGCCAGCAGTTGGGCCGGGGACAATGAGCAGTTCTTC. Its translation: CASSWAGDNEQFF.

The rearrangement uses TRBV10-3 and TRBJ2-3; 9 bases line up with TRBD2. In germline, CDR1 is ENHRY, CDR2 SYGVKD. The length of the CDR3 is 16 residues. V was clipped by 11 bases and J by 1 base; unmatched bases: 13. The CDR3 here is CAAGGGAETGTDTQYF. The CDR3 region has the DNA TGTGCCGCCGGCGGGGGGGCGGAAACGGGCACAGATACGCAGTATTTT.

The V call is TRBV12-3 or TRBV12-4, the J call TRBJ1-4; D remains unclear. The CDR3 consists of 11 residues. The germline V and J ends were trimmed by 7 bases and 10 bases, with 10 bases remaining between them. The CDR3 nucleotides are TGTGCCAGCACCCCAGGAGGAAAACTGTTTTTT. Translating it yields CASTPGGKLFF.

This clonotype was counted only a few times. The rearrangement links TRBV9 to TRBJ1-6; D uncertain. Germline lookup yields CDR1 SGDLS and CDR2 YYNGEE. V was shortened by 8 bases and J by 8 bases, with 17 bases between the two germline ends. The length of the CDR3 is 14 residues. The DNA for the CDR3 is TGTGCCAGGCCCCGAGGGTGTAAGGATTCACCCCTCCACTTT. It translates to CARPRGCKDSPLHF.

This clonotype turned up a few times. The V and J genes are TRBV5-1 and TRBJ1-5; D unresolved. CDR1 and CDR2 from the germline V gene are SGHRS and YFSETQ. The CDR3 extends over 13 amino acids. The V end lost 1 base, the J end lost 2 bases, and 4 bases lay between the germline ends. The CDR3 bases are TGCGCCAGCAGCTTGAAGGGCAATCAGCCCCAGCATTTT. Encoded protein: CASSLKGNQPQHF.

The chain links TRBV7-2 to TRBJ2-7; D not certain. CDR3 length: 14 amino acids. The germline V gene encodes CDR1 SGHTA and CDR2 FQGNSA. V shed 4 bases and J shed 2 bases, with 12 bases lying between them. CDR3 bases: TGTGCCAGCAGCTCATATACGGGCACCTACGAGCAGTACTTC. It specifies CASSSYTGTYEQYF.

This clonotype was picked up a small number of times. The chain couples TRBV7-9 to TRBJ2-1; TRBD1 might be the D (6 bases). V lost 5 bases, J lost 9 bases, and 8 bases lay in between. In germline, CDR1 is SEHNR, CDR2 FQNEAQ (reference sequence). This CDR3 is built from 11 residues. CDR3 sequence (DNA): TGTGCCAGCAGCGGGGACACTGAGCAGTTCTTC. This sequence encodes CASSGDTEQFF.

The rearrangement links TRBV20-1 to TRBJ2-3; 9 bases agree with TRBD2. The CDR3 is made up of 15 amino acids. The germline V gene has CDR1 DFQATT and CDR2 SNEGSKA (reference sequence). The V and J ends lost 3 bases and 0 bases, in that order; junction bases with no gene match: 4. This chain's CDR3 is CSASGLAGSTDTQYF. CDR3 coding DNA: TGCAGTGCTAGTGGGCTAGCGGGGAGCACAGATACGCAGTATTTT.

This chain links TRBV7-9 with TRBJ2-5, with 9 bases fitting TRBD1. This CDR3 has 15 residues. V lost 4 bases to trimming and J lost 3 bases; unmatched junction nucleotides: 6. The germline CDR1 and CDR2 sequences are SEHNR and FQNEAQ (reference sequence). CDR3 sequence: CASSYRGDREETQYF. The DNA of the CDR3 is TGTGCCAGCAGCTATCGCGGGGACAGGGAAGAGACCCAGTACTTC.